A selection of T cell receptor beta chains follows, all from one sample in a study of T cell responses to AZD1222 COVID-19 vaccine. Assay used: immunoSEQ multiplex PCR; TCRdb lists only in-frame clones, some missing. The sample includes 120,000 to 150,000 clones, 82% of them seen just once. The starting material was peripheral blood, obtained on day 0 of MenACWY control vaccination. Receptors were obtained from an adult in good health. CDR3s include the opening cysteine and the closing phenylalanine or tryptophan. D genes are given only for firm matches. Size is stated for part of the rows, as once, few or many counts, or as a class when the clone is expanded.

>TRBJ2-1|-|-|TRBV19
CASSTPGRELREQFF
TGTGCCAGTAGTACGCCGGGAAGGGAATTGCGTGAGCAGTTCTTC
>TRBJ2-3|-|-|TRBV7-3
CASSQELADTQYF
TGTGCCAGCAGCCAAGAACTAGCTGATACGCAGTATTTT
>TRBJ2-5|-|-|TRBV6-5
CASEIRGYQETQYF
TGTGCCAGCGAAATAAGGGGGTACCAAGAGACCCAGTACTTC
>TRBJ1-5|-|TRBD1|TRBV24-1
CATSDTGVIICF
TGTGCCACCAGTGATACAGGGGTAATCATTTGTTTT
>TRBJ1-2|-|TRBD1|TRBV7-9
CASSFYRTGDNYGYTF
TGTGCCAGCAGCTTTTATCGGACAGGGGATAACTATGGCTACACCTTC
>TRBJ1-6|-|-|TRBV19
CASSMGRINSPLHF
TGTGCCAGTAGTATGGGACGGATTAATTCACCCCTCCACTTT
>TRBJ2-2|-|-|TRBV27
CASSLWGSWELFF
TGTGCCAGCAGTTTGTGGGGTTCGTGGGAGCTGTTTTTT
>TRBJ2-1|-|TRBD1|TRBV24-1
CATSAAGTGGRNEQFF
TGTGCCACCAGTGCCGCCGGGACAGGGGGACGCAATGAGCAGTTCTTC
>TRBJ2-1|-|-|TRBV12-1
CASSLGGHEQFF
TGTGCCAGCAGCTTGGGGGGGCATGAGCAGTTCTTC
>TRBJ1-6|-|TRBD1|TRBV5-8
CASTRDSLKDSPLHF
TGTGCCAGCACCAGGGACAGCCTCAAGGATTCACCCCTCCACTTT
>TRBJ2-2|once|-|TRBV24-1
CATSDPGDRELFF
TGTGCCACCAGTGACCCTGGCGACCGGGAGCTGTTTTTT
>TRBJ1-4|-|TRBD1|TRBV2
CASERGGGQGFKKLFF
TGTGCCAGCGAACGTGGCGGGGGACAGGGGTTTAAAAAACTGTTTTTT
>TRBJ2-2|-|-|TRBV7-2
CASSQYQGNTGELFF
TGTGCCAGCAGCCAATACCAGGGGAACACCGGGGAGCTGTTTTTT
>TRBJ1-2|few|-|TRBV18
CASSPADDRGYTF
TGTGCCAGCTCACCTGCCGATGACAGGGGCTACACCTTC
>TRBJ1-6|-|-|TRBV13
CASSLRGMRNSPLHF
TGTGCCAGCAGCTTGCGTGGGATGCGCAATTCACCCCTCCACTTT
>TRBJ2-5|-|-|TRBV30
CAWSVWGETQYF
TGTGCCTGGAGTGTATGGGGAGAGACCCAGTACTTC
>TRBJ1-1|few|-|TRBV28
CASGKGNTEAFF
TGTGCCAGCGGGAAGGGGAACACTGAAGCTTTCTTT
>TRBJ2-4|-|-|TRBV20-1
CSASSEGLAKNIQYF
TGCAGTGCTAGTTCGGAGGGATTAGCCAAAAACATTCAGTACTTC
>TRBJ1-6|-|TRBD1|TRBV28
CASSLTGNNSPLHF
TGTGCCAGCAGTCTGACAGGGAATAATTCACCCCTCCACTTT